The 27 T cell receptor beta chains in this list originate from one sample, sequenced in a study of regulatory T cells in long-lasting Graves disease (dated by TCRdb to the early 2020s). Preparation of the library involved multiplex PCR. TCRdb shows the sequencer as Illumina HiSeq 4000. CDR3 regions were amplified by Arm-PCR with iRepertoire HTBI primers to construct TCR beta libraries. TCRdb redid the processing of the public reads, applying fastp at Q25 and MiXCR, and retained in-frame beta chains. Each record represents a unique CDR3 protein, reported with the most common genes and DNA among its rows. Counted in this sample were about 370,000 distinct CDR3 sequences; 15% to 18% of them appeared once. About 24% of the sample lies in the top ten. In the paper's terms, the time point label means: newly diagnosed GD, antithyroid drugs for less than 3 months. For both TCR sequencing and RNA sequencing, RNA was extracted from PBMCs in TRIzol.

Sample: peripheral blood mononuclear cells (PBMCs), taken at new diagnosis, from a patient treated with antithyroid drugs. These receptors all come from a female donor with Graves disease.

At least ten counts were recorded for this clonotype. V usage is TRBV5-1 and J usage is TRBJ2-1; 10 positions agree with TRBD2. The germline CDR1 and CDR2 sequences are SGHRS and YFSETQ. After removal of 0 bases from V and 4 bases from J, the junction contained 10 bases not matched to a gene. The CDR3 totals 18 residues. The CDR3 here is CASSLEGPSGSPYNEQFF. In DNA form, the CDR3 reads TGCGCCAGCAGCTTGGAGGGGCCTAGCGGGAGCCCTTACAATGAGCAGTTCTTC.

This clonotype was observed at least ten times. The V gene is TRBV5-1, the J gene TRBJ2-3; D is unresolved. In germline, CDR1 is SGHRS, CDR2 YFSETQ. Trimming took 4 bases from V and 3 from J, leaving 18 bases between them. The CDR3 is 16 residues long. CDR3 protein: CASSAALRSSTDTQYF. CDR3 coding DNA: TGCGCCAGCAGCGCCGCTCTCAGATCTTCGACAGATACGCAGTATTTT.

This clonotype showed up many times. The chain combines TRBV15 with TRBJ1-1, with a possible D match to TRBD1 (5 bases). In germline, CDR1 is LNHNV, CDR2 YYDKDF (reference sequence). V lost 5 bases and J 8 bases, leaving 21 bases between the germline ends. The length of the CDR3 is 15 residues. The CDR3 loop reads CATSLSPSGEREAFF. The CDR3 DNA reads TGTGCCACCAGCTTATCCCCATCGGGGGAACGAGAAGCTTTCTTT.

There are a few counts of this clonotype. The conserved phenylalanine or tryptophan normally closing the CDR3 is absent here, so this likely arose from a read error. This chain uses TRBV12-3 or TRBV12-4 with TRBJ2-5; 7 bases line up with TRBD1. The V and J ends lost 2 bases and 5 bases, in that order; junction bases with no gene match: 2. This CDR3 is 13 amino acids long. The CDR3 reads CASSLLQGETQYS. Written as DNA, the CDR3 is TGTGCCAGCAGTTTACTACAGGGGGAGACCCAGTACTCC.

This chain connects TRBV4-2 to TRBJ2-3; TRBD2 matches 12 bases. J was trimmed by 8 bases and V by 2 bases; bases with no gene match: 14. The germline gives CDR1 LGHNA, CDR2 YNFKEQ. CDR3 length: 18 amino acids. Here the CDR3 DNA reads TGTGCCAGCAGCCAACTAGCGGGGGGGCAAATACGCGAGGGTACGCAGTATTTT. The encoded protein is CASSQLAGGQIREGTQYF.

This clonotype was recorded many times. The chain joins TRBV27 to TRBJ1-4; no definite D call. The V end lost 6 bases, the J end lost 0 bases, and 11 bases lay between the germline ends. The germline V gene has CDR1 MNHEY and CDR2 SMNVEV (reference sequence). The CDR3 has 15 amino acids. The CDR3 DNA is TGTGCCAGCAGGGATTCAGCGGCAACTAATGAAAAACTGTTTTTT. This sequence encodes CASRDSAATNEKLFF.

There are a few counts of this clonotype. The chain links TRBV28 to TRBJ1-1; the D is unclear. CDR1 is MDHEN and CDR2 is SYDVKM in the germline V gene. The V end was cut by 1 base, the J end by 5 bases, with 8 bases between. The CDR3 length is 13 residues. In DNA form, the CDR3 reads TGTGCCAGCAGTTTATTCTCGAAGACTGAAGCTTTCTTT. Residues: CASSLFSKTEAFF.

V usage is TRBV20-1 and J usage is TRBJ1-1; no reliable D call. Trimming removed 3 bases at V and 6 bases at J, with 8 bases between. Germline V gene sequence: CDR1 DFQATT, CDR2 SNEGSKA (reference sequence). The CDR3 runs 11 residues. In DNA form, the CDR3 reads TGCAGTGCTAGGCTGGACGCTGAAGCTTTCTTT. This codes for CSARLDAEAFF.

This clonotype was seen at least ten times. It is unclear where the CDR3 begins or ends on the DNA, so no DNA is shown, and the CDR3 is as TCRdb lists it. J is TRBJ2-7 and V is TRBV27; the table names TRBD1, a call not compared with the DNA. The CDR3 is 14 residues long, counting both termini. CDR1 and CDR2 (germline): MNHEY, SMNVEV (reference sequence). CDR3 residues: CASSSSTGPYEQYF.

This clonotype came up many times. This chain links TRBV5-5 with TRBJ2-3; 8 bases map to TRBD1. Trimming at V came to 0 bases and at J to 6 bases, leaving 9 bases not matched to a gene. The length of the CDR3 is 16 residues. Per the germline V gene, CDR1 is SGHKS and CDR2 is YYEKEE (reference sequence). CDR3 DNA: TGTGCCAGCAGCTTGGCCCGCAGGGGGCATTCGGATACGCAGTATTTT. It specifies CASSLARRGHSDTQYF.

This clonotype was found a few times. This chain uses TRBV20-1 with TRBJ2-1; D perhaps matches TRBD2 (6 bases). The CDR3 is 14 residues long. Germline lookup yields CDR1 DFQATT and CDR2 SNEGSKA (reference sequence). Trimming took 0 bases from V and 8 from J, leaving 14 bases between them. CDR3 DNA sequence: TGCAGTGCTAGAGAGGTAACTAGCACAGATGAGCAGTTCTTC. Amino acid sequence: CSAREVTSTDEQFF.

At least ten counts were recorded for this clonotype. The V and J genes are TRBV27 and TRBJ2-5, with TRBD2 matching over 10 bases. Germline CDR1 MNHEY, CDR2 SMNVEV (reference sequence). Losses at the gene ends were 0 bases for V and 5 bases for J; bases not matched to a gene: 6. This CDR3 contains 16 residues. For the CDR3, the DNA is TGTGCCAGCAGTTTATCTCCTAGCGGGAGCAGGGAGACCCAGTACTTC. Protein sequence: CASSLSPSGSRETQYF.

The V gene is TRBV5-1, the J gene TRBJ1-4; 8 positions agree with TRBD1. V shed 3 bases and J 4 bases; nucleotides not matched to a gene: 8. This CDR3 is built from 16 residues. The germline CDR1 and CDR2 sequences are SGHRS and YFSETQ. The CDR3 sequence is CASSSRGQGDNEKLFF. CDR3 nucleotide sequence: TGCGCCAGCAGCTCAAGAGGACAGGGCGATAATGAAAAACTGTTTTTT.

This clonotype was seen ten or more times. The chain combines TRBV6-1 with TRBJ2-2, with D hard to call. Deletions cut 2 bases from V and 2 bases from J, with 21 bases between. The CDR3 is made up of 19 amino acids. Germline V gene data show CDR1 as MNHNS and CDR2 as SASEGT. The CDR3 protein is CASSEYLVRWDGNTGELFF. The CDR3 nucleotides are TGTGCCAGCAGTGAATATTTGGTTCGTTGGGATGGAAACACCGGGGAGCTGTTTTTT.

The CDR3 DNA follows: TGTGCCAGTAGGGACCAGGGGCTGATGAACACTGAAGCTTTCTTT. Its protein is CASRDQGLMNTEAFF. J is TRBJ1-1 and V is TRBV19, with D maybe TRBD1 (6 bases). Trimming removed 6 bases at V and 0 bases at J, with 14 bases between. The CDR3 length is 15 residues. Germline-derived CDR1 and CDR2 are LNHDA and SQIVND (reference sequence).

This clonotype has at least ten counts. The genes are TRBV27 and TRBJ1-2; 8 positions match TRBD1. Trimming cost V 2 bases and J 8 bases; bases outside gene matches: 10. This CDR3 has 15 residues. The germline gives CDR1 MNHEY, CDR2 SMNVEV (reference sequence). The CDR3 DNA follows: TGTGCCAGCAGTTTACTCGGACAGGGCATATACGGCTACACCTTC. This encodes CASSLLGQGIYGYTF.

Note on this clonotype: A much larger clone sits a single nucleotide away, making a read error possible. The rearrangement joins TRBV9 to TRBJ2-2; TRBD2 aligns across 9 bases. Germline trimming cut 0 bases from V and 6 bases from J; bases unmatched to any gene: 6. This CDR3 is built from 16 residues. CDR1 is SGDLS, CDR2 YYNGEE, per germline. In DNA form, the CDR3 reads TGTGCCAGCAGCGTAGCGGGACTAGCCGTCCCCGGGGAGCTGTTTTTT. It is translated as CASSVAGLAVPGELFF.

The sample holds a few counts of this clonotype. A read error may be the cause here, since a much bigger clone is one base away. The chain combines TRBV28 with TRBJ2-3; possibly TRBD1 or TRBD2 for D (5 bases each). The CDR3 contains 17 residues. Germline CDR1 and CDR2: MDHEN and SYDVKM. The CDR3 DNA is TGTGCCCGCAGCTCCCCCACTTTCCCCGGGGACGCAGATACGCAGTATTTT. Its protein is CARSSPTFPGDADTQYF.

This clonotype was observed a handful of times. A read error is possible here, since a much larger clone lies one base away. This chain uses TRBV7-9 with TRBJ2-1, with 8 bases aligning to TRBD2. Germline V lookup: CDR1 SEHNR, CDR2 FQNEAQ (reference sequence). CDR3 length: 17 amino acids. J gave up 12 bases and V 4 bases, and 20 bases lay outside the gene matches. The CDR3, as DNA: TGTGCCAGCAGCTCCCCCGCGGGGGGCCCAACACTGGGTGGGCAGTTCTTC. This sequence encodes CASSSPAGGPTLGGQFF.

This clonotype appeared many times. V gene TRBV20-1 combines with J gene TRBJ2-7; the match to TRBD1 covers 7 bases. J gave up 1 base and V 4 bases, and 10 bases lay outside the gene matches. This CDR3 comprises 15 residues. The germline V gene has CDR1 DFQATT and CDR2 SNEGSKA (reference sequence). The CDR3 protein is CSAKITGDKSYEQYF. The DNA of the CDR3 is TGCAGTGCTAAAATTACAGGGGATAAGTCCTACGAGCAGTACTTC.

This clonotype was recorded many times. The chain employs TRBV6-1 and TRBJ1-1; 7 bases are shared with TRBD1. The CDR3 loop spans 15 amino acids. V shed 3 bases, J shed 5 bases, and the junction held 9 bases outside the gene matches. CDR1 MNHNS and CDR2 SASEGT come from the germline V gene. The CDR3 DNA follows: TGTGCCAGCAGTGATCAAGGGGGCGTGGGAACTGAAGCTTTCTTT. The encoded protein is CASSDQGGVGTEAFF.

This clonotype was picked up many times. CDR3 protein: CASSFIDGGLGQFF. The DNA for the CDR3 is TGTGCCAGCAGTTTTATCGATGGAGGTCTCGGGCAGTTCTTC. The chain couples TRBV28 to TRBJ2-1; TRBD2 is a possible D gene (5 bases). This CDR3 region has 14 residues. V lost 3 bases, J lost 12 bases, and 18 bases lay in between. The germline V gene encodes CDR1 MDHEN and CDR2 SYDVKM.

This clonotype was observed a handful of times. The genes are TRBV5-1 and TRBJ2-7; 7 bases are shared with TRBD1. With 0 bases clipped from V and 2 bases from J, the junction kept 5 bases outside the gene matches. This CDR3 is 15 amino acids long. The germline gives CDR1 SGHRS, CDR2 YFSETQ. The CDR3 bases are TGCGCCAGCAGCTTGGGACAGGGAGCCACCTACGAGCAGTACTTC. Its translation is CASSLGQGATYEQYF.

The J gene is TRBJ2-2, the V gene TRBV24-1, with 12 nucleotides matching TRBD1. Germline lookup yields CDR1 KGHDR and CDR2 SFDVKD. V lost 4 bases, J lost 4 bases, and 9 bases stayed unmatched. CDR3 length: 18 amino acids. Here the CDR3 DNA reads TGTGCCACCAGTGACTGGGACAGGGGGCGAGATGGCACCGGGGAGCTGTTTTTT. It encodes CATSDWDRGRDGTGELFF.

This clonotype was seen ten or more times. The rearrangement uses TRBV5-6 and TRBJ2-4; a weak D match, TRBD1 (7 bases). This CDR3 spans 15 amino acids. Trimming took 4 bases from V and 0 from J, leaving 11 bases between them. In germline, CDR1 is SGHDT, CDR2 YYEEEE. CDR3 in amino acids: CASSRQGLAKNIQYF. Here the CDR3 DNA reads TGTGCCAGCAGCCGACAGGGACTAGCCAAAAACATTCAGTACTTC.

The chain combines TRBV5-1 with TRBJ2-2; 7 bases map to TRBD1. J gave up 4 bases and V 4 bases, and 7 bases lay outside the gene matches. The germline V gene encodes CDR1 SGHRS and CDR2 YFSETQ. The CDR3 contains 15 residues. CDR3 sequence: CASSLGTASTGELFF. In DNA form, the CDR3 reads TGCGCCAGCAGCCTCGGGACAGCTTCCACCGGGGAGCTGTTTTTT.

The rearrangement uses TRBV4-1 and TRBJ1-3; D might be TRBD1 (5 bases). The CDR3 is made up of 17 amino acids. Germline V gene lookup returns CDR1 MGHRA and CDR2 YSYEKL. The V end was cut by 2 bases, the J end by 6 bases, with 20 bases between. For the CDR3, the DNA is TGCGCCAGCAGCCAACGCTACCCAGGGAACTCGGAAAACACCATATATTTT. This gives the protein CASSQRYPGNSENTIYF.